The clone carrying this TCR beta chain was observed once. Sequenced by immunoSEQ multiplex PCR; TCRdb stores in-frame clones only, minus some. The sample records roughly 250,000 clones, 70% being singletons. The entry originates in a study of cytotoxic CD8 clonotypes in ibrutinib-treated CLL. Sequencing was performed on PBMCs, taken after 24 months of ibrutinib treatment. The origin of this receptor is a human donor with chronic lymphocytic leukemia.

The CDR3 DNA follows: TGTGCCAGCAGCCCTCAAGCGGGGGAGCTGAACACCGGGGAGCTGTTTTTT. It is translated as CASSPQAGELNTGELFF. V usage is TRBV7-3 and J usage is TRBJ2-2, with 8 bases matching TRBD2. The germline gives CDR1 SGHTA, CDR2 FQGTGA. The ends lost 5 bases at V and 1 base at J; junction bases unmatched: 9. CDR3 length: 17 amino acids. Full variable domain (rest looked up from reference TRBV7-3 and TRBJ2-2): GAGVSQTPSNKVTEKGKYVELRCDPISGHTALYWYRQSLGQGPEFLIYFQGTGAADDSGLPNDRFFAVRPEGSVSTLKIQRTERGDSAVYLCASSPQAGELNTGELFFGEGSRLTVL.